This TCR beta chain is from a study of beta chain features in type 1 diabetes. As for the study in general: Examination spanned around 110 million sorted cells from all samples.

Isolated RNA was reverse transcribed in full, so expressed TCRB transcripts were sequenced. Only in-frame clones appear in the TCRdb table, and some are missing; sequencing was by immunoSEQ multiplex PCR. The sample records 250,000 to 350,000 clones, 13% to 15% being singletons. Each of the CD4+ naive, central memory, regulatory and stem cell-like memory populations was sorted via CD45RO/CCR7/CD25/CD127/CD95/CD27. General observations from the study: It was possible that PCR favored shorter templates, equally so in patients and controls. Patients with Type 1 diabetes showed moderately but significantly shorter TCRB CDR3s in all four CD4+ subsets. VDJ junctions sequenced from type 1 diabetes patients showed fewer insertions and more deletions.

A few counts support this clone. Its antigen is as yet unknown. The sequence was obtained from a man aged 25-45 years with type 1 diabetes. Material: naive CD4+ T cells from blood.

This chain's CDR3 is CASSVSRQETQYF. The CDR3 DNA is TGTGCCAGCAGCGTCTCTAGGCAAGAGACCCAGTACTTC. The chain links TRBV9 to TRBJ2-5; D gene ambiguous. CDR3 size: 13 residues. In germline, CDR1 is SGDLS, CDR2 YYNGEE. The germline V and J ends were trimmed by 2 bases and 2 bases, with 7 bases remaining between them.